The 8 T cell receptor beta chains below were found in one sample sequenced in a study of T cells in Graves' hyperthyroidism and ophthalmopathy (dated by TCRdb to the late 2010s). Library generation was performed with multiplex PCR. Sequencing took place on an Illumina HiSeq 2000. Amplification of TCR beta CDR3 regions was carried out from RNA transcripts. The first round of RT-PCR for the TCR CDR3 was performed with the HTBI primer set and the Qiagen OneStep RT-PCR kit. Through fastp at Q25 and MiXCR, TCRdb rebuilt clones from the public reads, retaining in-frame beta chains. Every distinct CDR3 protein forms one entry, paired with its most common genes and DNA. The sample has around 280,000 distinct CDR3 sequences on record, about an eighth of them singletons. Jointly, the top ten make up roughly 7.5% of the sample. What was sequenced was blood. The receptor set was obtained from a woman aged 25-40 years with Graves' hyperthyroidism that later progressed to Graves' ophthalmopathy.

A remark on this clonotype: A read error may explain this, as a much larger clone is one base away. The missing conserved phenylalanine or tryptophan at the end of this CDR3 makes a read error likely. The J gene is TRBJ1-6, the V gene TRBV6-2 or TRBV6-3; possible D gene TRBD1, 5 bases. CDR1 MNHEY and CDR2 SVGEGT come from the germline V gene. The V gene lost 2 bases and the J gene lost 7 bases, with 18 bases spanning the gap. The CDR3 runs to 17 residues. The CDR3 loop reads CASSYGSHGAVNSPLHL. As DNA, the CDR3 is TGTGCCAGCAGTTACGGTTCTCACGGGGCCGTCAATTCACCCCTCCACCTT.

This clonotype was found a few times. The chain recombines TRBV7-9 with TRBJ2-7, with TRBD1 matching over 9 bases. Trimming removed 4 bases from V and 4 bases from J; junction bases left unmatched: 11. From germline, CDR1 is SEHNR and CDR2 FQNEAQ (reference sequence). The CDR3 contains 16 residues. Written as DNA, the CDR3 is TGTGCCAGCAGCTGGGGCCCGGGGACAGGGCTGTACGAGCAGTACTTC. This encodes CASSWGPGTGLYEQYF.

This chain uses TRBV6-5 with TRBJ2-1; no firm D call. The V end was cut by 2 bases, the J end by 9 bases, with 11 bases between. CDR1 MNHEY and CDR2 SVGAGI come from the germline V gene. CDR3 length: 13 amino acids. The CDR3 DNA sequence: TGTGCCAGCAGTTACCCCCAGGTCAGTGAGCAGTTCTTC. This gives the protein CASSYPQVSEQFF.

The rearrangement links TRBV5-6 to TRBJ1-6, with D possibly being TRBD1 (5 bases). V was trimmed by 4 bases and J by 7 bases, leaving 15 bases between them. Germline CDR1 reads SGHDT; CDR2 reads YYEEEE. This CDR3 region has 15 residues. The CDR3 region has the DNA TGTGCCAGCAGCCCCGGGGCGGGGGAAAATTCACCCCTCCACTTT. Translation gives CASSPGAGENSPLHF.

Details on this clonotype: A read error may be the cause here, since a much bigger clone is one base away. The chain employs TRBV28 and TRBJ1-1; no clear D. Trimming stripped 8 bases from V and 8 bases from J, with 15 bases between. The CDR3 is 12 residues long. Germline-derived CDR1 and CDR2 are MDHEN and SYDVKM. The DNA for the CDR3 is TGTGCCAGCCGCCTCCAGCGGAGGGAAGCTTTCTTT. Translated, it gives CASRLQRREAFF.

This clonotype was found many times. The chain links TRBV20-1 to TRBJ2-2, with D perhaps matching TRBD2 (5 bases). The CDR3 length is 15 residues. The ends were cut back, 2 bases at V and 2 bases at J, with 12 bases in the middle. Germline V gene sequence: CDR1 DFQATT, CDR2 SNEGSKA (reference sequence). CDR3 loop: CSARTSRINTGELFF. In nucleotides, the CDR3 is TGCAGTGCTAGAACTAGTCGCATCAACACCGGGGAGCTGTTTTTT.

The chain links TRBV11-2 to TRBJ2-1; perhaps D is TRBD1 or TRBD2 (5 bases each). Trimming left V 1 base short and J 6 bases short, with 13 bases between. The germline CDR1 and CDR2 sequences are SGHAT and FQNNGV. The CDR3 has 15 residues. The CDR3, as DNA: TGTGCCAGCAGCTTAGGACGGGGCGAGGGCAATGAGCAGTTCTTC. Translation gives CASSLGRGEGNEQFF. Looking up the rest from reference TRBV11-2 and TRBJ2-1 gives the full variable domain: EAGVAQSPRYKIIEKRQSVAFWCNPISGHATLYWYQQILGQGPKLLIQFQNNGVVDDSQLPKDRFSAERLKGVDSTLKIQPAKLEDSAVYLCASSLGRGEGNEQFFGPGTRLTVL.

This clonotype was observed a few times. The chain combines TRBV6-1 with TRBJ1-3; the D gene is possibly TRBD1 (6 bases). V lost 6 bases and J lost 4, with 16 bases in between. Germline values: CDR1 MNHNS, CDR2 SASEGT. There are 15 residues in the CDR3. CDR3 nucleotides: TGTGCCAGCAGACTTACGGGGACACAAGGAAACACCATATATTTT. Its translation: CASRLTGTQGNTIYF.